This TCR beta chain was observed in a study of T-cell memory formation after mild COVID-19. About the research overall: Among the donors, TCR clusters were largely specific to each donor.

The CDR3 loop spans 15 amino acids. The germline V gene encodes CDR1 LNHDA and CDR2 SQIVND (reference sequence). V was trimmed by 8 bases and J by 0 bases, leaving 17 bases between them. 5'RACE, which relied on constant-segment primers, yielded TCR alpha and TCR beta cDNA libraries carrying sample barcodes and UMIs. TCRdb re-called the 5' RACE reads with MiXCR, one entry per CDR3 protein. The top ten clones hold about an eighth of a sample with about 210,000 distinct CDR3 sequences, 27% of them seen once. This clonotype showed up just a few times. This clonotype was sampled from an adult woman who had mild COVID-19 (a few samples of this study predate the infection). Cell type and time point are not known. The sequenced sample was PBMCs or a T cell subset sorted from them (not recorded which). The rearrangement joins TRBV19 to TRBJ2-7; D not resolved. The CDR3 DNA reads TGTGCCAGTGCAGTAGTCGCGGCGAGCTCCTACGAGCAGTACTTC. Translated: CASAVVAASSYEQYF.